This T cell receptor beta chain was sequenced during a study of CD8 T cells in ankylosing spondylitis. Study-wide results and limits: Significantly higher representation of disease-linked clones was reported for matched ankylosing spondylitis synovial fluid.

In this sample, this clonotype turned up many times. Antigen specificity is unknown. With molecular barcodes, quantitative 5'-RACE was used to make the TCR beta libraries. TCRdb reprocessed the 5' RACE reads via MiXCR and lists one record per CDR3 protein. The sample holds approximately 13,000 distinct CDR3 sequences, over 2.5% seen once. The CDR3 covers 15 residues. V shed 4 bases and J 4 bases; nucleotides not matched to a gene: 7. Germline lookup yields CDR1 SGDLS and CDR2 YYNGEE. The TCR originated in a male donor with ankylosing spondylitis or in good health (not recorded which). The chain is built from TRBV9 and TRBJ1-4; 7 bases align to TRBD1. The sequencing sample was made of blood, either unsorted or a sorted T cell fraction (not recorded which). CDR3 in amino acids: CASSIRDSHNEKLFF. The CDR3, as DNA: TGTGCCAGCAGCATCCGGGACAGCCATAATGAAAAACTGTTTTTT.